This T cell receptor beta chain was captured by sequencing in a study of early T cells in non-severe SARS-CoV-2 infection. Turning to the study itself: The sequenced material was bulk RNA from unsorted whole blood, and its chains were unpaired.

Looked up from germline, CDR1 is KGHSH and CDR2 is LQKENI. The CDR3 consists of 18 residues. V was cut by 3 bases and J by 0 bases, with 20 bases left in between. This clonotype was observed a few times. Separate cDNA molecules each had unique molecular identifiers attached to them. Using its own MiXCR run on the 5' RACE reads, TCRdb lists one record per CDR3 protein. The table has some 61,000 distinct CDR3 sequences, roughly 8.8% seen once; the top ten hold less than 25%. The sequence was collected from an adult who was a healthcare worker with PCR-confirmed SARS-CoV-2 infection or an uninfected control (not recorded which). The chain carries TRBV18 and TRBJ1-1; D is perhaps TRBD1 (5 bases). The sequenced sample was whole blood. Written as DNA, the CDR3 is TGTGCCAGCTCACCTAGTCGGACAAGGGCGTTATTGAACACTGAAGCTTTCTTT. Amino acids: CASSPSRTRALLNTEAFF.